The T cell receptor (beta chain) under discussion was sequenced for a study of cytomegalovirus exposure and HLA in healthy donors. Primers included in the PCR were 60 Vbeta and 13 Jbeta primers. Measured with immunoSEQ multiplex PCR; TCRdb has only the in-frame clones, and not every one. This table has just over 150,000 clones, under 80% appearing once. Germline values: CDR1 LNHDA, CDR2 SQIVND (reference sequence). The CDR3 sequence is 14 residues long. Trimming stripped 7 bases from V and 3 bases from J, with 15 bases between. The chain is built from TRBV19 and TRBJ1-1; D is unclear. Specimen: PBMCs. The TCR sequence derives from a woman in her twenties or thirties in good health and CMV-seronegative. This CDR3 is CASINSGEDTEAFF. CDR3 in DNA: TGTGCCAGTATTAATTCGGGTGAGGACACTGAAGCTTTCTTT.